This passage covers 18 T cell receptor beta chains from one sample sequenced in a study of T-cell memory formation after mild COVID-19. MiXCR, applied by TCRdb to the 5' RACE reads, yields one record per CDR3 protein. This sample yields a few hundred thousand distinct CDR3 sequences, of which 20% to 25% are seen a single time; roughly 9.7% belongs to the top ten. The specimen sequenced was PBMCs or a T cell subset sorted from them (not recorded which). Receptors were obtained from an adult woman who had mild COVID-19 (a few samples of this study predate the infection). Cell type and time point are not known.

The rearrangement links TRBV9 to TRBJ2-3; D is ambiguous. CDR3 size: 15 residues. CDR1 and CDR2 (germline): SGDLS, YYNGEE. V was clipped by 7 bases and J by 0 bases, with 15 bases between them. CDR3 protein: CASGPGQLSTDTQYF. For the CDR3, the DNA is TGTGCCAGCGGACCCGGGCAACTTAGCACAGATACGCAGTATTTT. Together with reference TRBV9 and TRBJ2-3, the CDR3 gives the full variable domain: DSGVTQTPKHLITATGQRVTLRCSPRSGDLSVYWYQQSLDQGLQFLIQYYNGEERAKGNILERFSAQQFPDLHSELNLSSLELGDSALYFCASGPGQLSTDTQYFGPGTRLTVL.

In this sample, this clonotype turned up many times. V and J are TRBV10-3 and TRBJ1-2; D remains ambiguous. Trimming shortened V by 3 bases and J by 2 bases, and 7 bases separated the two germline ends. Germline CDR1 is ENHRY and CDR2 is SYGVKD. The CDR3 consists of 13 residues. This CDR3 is CAISDSGNYGYTF. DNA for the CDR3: TGTGCCATCAGTGATTCGGGGAACTATGGCTACACCTTC.

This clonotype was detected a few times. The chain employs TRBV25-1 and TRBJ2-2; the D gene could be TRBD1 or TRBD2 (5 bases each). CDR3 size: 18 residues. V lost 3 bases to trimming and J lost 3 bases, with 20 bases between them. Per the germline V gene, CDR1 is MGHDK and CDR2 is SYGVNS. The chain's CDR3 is CASSDSAIGDGYTGELFF. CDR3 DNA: TGTGCCAGCAGTGACTCAGCTATAGGGGACGGTTACACCGGGGAGCTGTTTTTT.

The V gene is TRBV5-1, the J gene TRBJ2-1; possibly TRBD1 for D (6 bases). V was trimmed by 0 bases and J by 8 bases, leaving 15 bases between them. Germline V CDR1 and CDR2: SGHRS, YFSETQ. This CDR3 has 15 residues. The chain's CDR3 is CASSLATQGYDEQFF. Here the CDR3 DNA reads TGCGCCAGCAGCTTGGCGACCCAGGGGTACGATGAGCAGTTCTTC.

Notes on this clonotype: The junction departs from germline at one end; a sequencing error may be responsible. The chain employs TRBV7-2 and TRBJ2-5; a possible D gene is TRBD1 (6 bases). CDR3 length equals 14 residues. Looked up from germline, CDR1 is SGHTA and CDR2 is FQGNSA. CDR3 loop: CASSPNRDIWDKDF. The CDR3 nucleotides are TGTGCCAGCAGCCCAAACCGGGACATATGGGATAAGGACTTC. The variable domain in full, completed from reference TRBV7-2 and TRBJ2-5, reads GAGVSQSPSNKVTEKGKDVELRCDPISGHTALYWYRQSLGQGLEFLIYFQGNSAPDKSGLPSDRFSAERTGGSVSTLTIQRTQQEDSAVYLCASSPNRDIWDKDFGPGTRLLVL.

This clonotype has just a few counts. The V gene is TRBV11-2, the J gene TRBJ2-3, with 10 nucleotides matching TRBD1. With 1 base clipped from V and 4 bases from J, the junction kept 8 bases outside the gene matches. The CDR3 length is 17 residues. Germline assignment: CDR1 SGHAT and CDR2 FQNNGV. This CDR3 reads CASSLGVGTGVPDTQYF. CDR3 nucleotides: TGTGCCAGCAGCTTAGGAGTCGGGACAGGGGTGCCAGATACGCAGTATTTT.

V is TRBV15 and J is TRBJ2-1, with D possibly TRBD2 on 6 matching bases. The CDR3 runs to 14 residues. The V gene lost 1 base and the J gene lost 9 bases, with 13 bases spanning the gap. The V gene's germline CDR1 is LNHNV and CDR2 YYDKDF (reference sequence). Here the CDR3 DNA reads TGTGCCACCAGCAGAGGGGAAGATAGCGGTGAGCAGTTCTTC. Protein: CATSRGEDSGEQFF. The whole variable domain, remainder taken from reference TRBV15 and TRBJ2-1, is DAMVIQNPRYQVTQFGKPVTLSCSQTLNHNVMYWYQQKSSQAPKLLFHYYDKDFNNEADTPDNFQSRRPNTSFCFLDIRSPGLGDTAMYLCATSRGEDSGEQFFGPGTRLTVL.

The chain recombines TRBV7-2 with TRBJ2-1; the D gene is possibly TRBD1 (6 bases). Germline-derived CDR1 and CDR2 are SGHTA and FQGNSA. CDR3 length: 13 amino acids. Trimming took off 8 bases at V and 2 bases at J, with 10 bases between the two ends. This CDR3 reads CASGQSTYNEQFF. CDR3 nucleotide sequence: TGTGCCAGCGGACAGAGCACCTACAATGAGCAGTTCTTC. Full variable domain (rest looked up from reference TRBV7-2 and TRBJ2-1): GAGVSQSPSNKVTEKGKDVELRCDPISGHTALYWYRQSLGQGLEFLIYFQGNSAPDKSGLPSDRFSAERTGGSVSTLTIQRTQQEDSAVYLCASGQSTYNEQFFGPGTRLTVL.

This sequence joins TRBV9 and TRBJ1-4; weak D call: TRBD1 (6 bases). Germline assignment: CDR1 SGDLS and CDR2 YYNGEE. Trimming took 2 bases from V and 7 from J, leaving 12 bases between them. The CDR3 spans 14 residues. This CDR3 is CASSVRQAGEKLFF. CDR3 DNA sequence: TGTGCCAGCAGCGTGAGACAGGCTGGTGAAAAACTGTTTTTT.

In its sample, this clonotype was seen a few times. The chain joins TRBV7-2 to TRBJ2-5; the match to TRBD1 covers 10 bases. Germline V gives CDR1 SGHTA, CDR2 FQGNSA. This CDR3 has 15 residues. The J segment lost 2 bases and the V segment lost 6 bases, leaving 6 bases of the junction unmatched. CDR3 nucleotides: TGTGCCAGCAGACGAAGACAGGGGGCGCAAGAGACCCAGTACTTC. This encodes CASRRRQGAQETQYF.

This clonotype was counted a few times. CDR3 bases: TGCAGTGCAACCCGACAGTCTAACTATGGCTACACCTTC. It codes for CSATRQSNYGYTF. The V gene is TRBV20-1, the J gene TRBJ1-2; D possibly corresponds to TRBD1 (5 bases). Trimming shortened V by 6 bases and J by 0 bases, and 11 bases separated the two germline ends. The CDR3 has 13 residues. CDR1 and CDR2 (germline): DFQATT, SNEGSKA (reference sequence).

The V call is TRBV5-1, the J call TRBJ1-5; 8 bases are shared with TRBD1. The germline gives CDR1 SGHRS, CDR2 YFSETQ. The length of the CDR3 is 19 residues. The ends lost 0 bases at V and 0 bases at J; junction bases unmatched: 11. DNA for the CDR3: TGCGCCAGCAGCTTGGAGCCACAACAGGGGGATGGTAGCAATCAGCCCCAGCATTTT. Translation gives CASSLEPQQGDGSNQPQHF.

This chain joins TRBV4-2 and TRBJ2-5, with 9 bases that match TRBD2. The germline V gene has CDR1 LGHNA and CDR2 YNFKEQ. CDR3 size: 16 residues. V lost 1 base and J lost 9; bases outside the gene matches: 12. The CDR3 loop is CASSQGSSGNGVAQYF. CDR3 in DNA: TGTGCCAGCAGCCAAGGTTCTAGCGGGAATGGGGTGGCCCAGTACTTC.

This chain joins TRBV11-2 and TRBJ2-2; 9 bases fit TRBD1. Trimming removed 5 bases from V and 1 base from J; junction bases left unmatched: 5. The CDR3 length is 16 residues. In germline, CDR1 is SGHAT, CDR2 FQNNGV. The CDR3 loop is CASSTYRGQNTGELFF. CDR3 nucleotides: TGTGCCAGCAGCACCTACAGGGGGCAGAACACCGGGGAGCTGTTTTTT.

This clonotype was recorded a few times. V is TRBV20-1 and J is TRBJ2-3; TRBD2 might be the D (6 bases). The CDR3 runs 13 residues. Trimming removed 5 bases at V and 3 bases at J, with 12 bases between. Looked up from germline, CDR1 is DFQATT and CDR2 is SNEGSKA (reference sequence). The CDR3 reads CSAWEVETDTQYF. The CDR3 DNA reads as TGCAGTGCTTGGGAGGTTGAAACAGATACGCAGTATTTT.

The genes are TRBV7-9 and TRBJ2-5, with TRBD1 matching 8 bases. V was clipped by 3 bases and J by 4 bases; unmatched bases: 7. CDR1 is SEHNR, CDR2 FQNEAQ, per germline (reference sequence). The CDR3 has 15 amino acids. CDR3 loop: CASSLAGQGPETQYF. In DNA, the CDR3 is TGTGCCAGCAGCTTGGCAGGACAGGGCCCAGAGACCCAGTACTTC.

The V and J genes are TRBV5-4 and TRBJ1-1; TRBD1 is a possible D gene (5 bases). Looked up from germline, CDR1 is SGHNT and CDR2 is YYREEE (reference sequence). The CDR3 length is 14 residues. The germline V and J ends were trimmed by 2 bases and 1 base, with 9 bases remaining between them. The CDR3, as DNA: TGTGCCAGCAGCTTCGGGACCGCGAACACTGAAGCTTTCTTT. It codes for CASSFGTANTEAFF.

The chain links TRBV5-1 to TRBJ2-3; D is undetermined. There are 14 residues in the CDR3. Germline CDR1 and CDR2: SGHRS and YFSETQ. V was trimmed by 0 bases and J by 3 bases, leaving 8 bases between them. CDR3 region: CASSLEGITDTQYF. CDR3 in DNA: TGCGCCAGCAGCTTGGAAGGGATAACAGATACGCAGTATTTT.